These 17 T cell receptor beta chains were sequenced from one sample in a study of T cells in Graves' hyperthyroidism and ophthalmopathy. RNA transcripts gave rise to amplified TCR beta CDR3 regions. HTBI primers were employed in a first-round RT-PCR of the TCR CDR3. Using its own MiXCR run on the multiplex PCR reads, TCRdb lists one record per CDR3 protein. The table lists around 520,000 distinct CDR3 sequences, about 14% of them singletons, with about 14% in the top ten. The sequenced sample consisted of blood. The receptors come from a woman in her forties with Graves' hyperthyroidism.

This rearrangement joins TRBV30 to TRBJ2-3; 7 positions match TRBD2. The CDR3 loop spans 15 amino acids. In germline, CDR1 is GTSNPN, CDR2 SVGIG (reference sequence). The V and J ends lost 2 bases and 5 bases, in that order; junction bases with no gene match: 10. The CDR3 here is CAWSPGRPTVDTQYF. Written as DNA, the CDR3 is TGTGCCTGGAGTCCCGGGAGGCCCACCGTAGATACGCAGTATTTT.

This clonotype was picked up a small number of times. The rearrangement joins TRBV18 to TRBJ1-4; D gene ambiguous. This CDR3 is built from 15 residues. The germline gives CDR1 KGHSH, CDR2 LQKENI. V dropped 6 bases and J dropped 7 bases, with 18 bases sitting between them. The CDR3 sequence: CASSLDGALGEKLFF. In DNA form, the CDR3 reads TGTGCCAGCTCCCTCGACGGAGCTCTAGGTGAAAAACTGTTTTTT.

This clonotype occurred many times. The chain carries TRBV5-1 and TRBJ2-2; TRBD2 agrees at 7 bases. V lost 4 bases, J lost 7 bases, and 10 bases stayed unmatched. The CDR3 has 15 amino acids. Germline loops: CDR1 SGHRS, CDR2 YFSETQ. The CDR3 DNA is TGCGCCAGCAGCAGCGGGACGCGCGGCGTCGGGGAGCTGTTTTTT. Translating gives CASSSGTRGVGELFF.

This clonotype was counted at least ten times. V usage is TRBV10-1 and J usage is TRBJ2-1, with D uncertain. This CDR3 contains 14 residues. In germline, CDR1 is WNHNN, CDR2 SYGVQD (reference sequence). V lost 3 bases and J 4 bases, leaving 10 bases between the germline ends. CDR3 sequence reads: CASSDSQPYNEQFF. In nucleotides, the CDR3 is TGCGCCAGCAGTGATTCACAGCCTTACAATGAGCAGTTCTTC.

This clonotype was detected ten times or more. V and J are TRBV10-1 and TRBJ2-1; 10 bases line up with TRBD2. The germline gives CDR1 WNHNN, CDR2 SYGVQD (reference sequence). The CDR3 covers 15 residues. V shed 3 bases, J shed 1 base, and the junction held 0 bases outside the gene matches. The DNA for the CDR3 is TGCGCCAGCAGTGATAGCGGGAGGTCCTACAATGAGCAGTTCTTC. Translating it yields CASSDSGRSYNEQFF.

This clonotype was recorded many times. This chain links TRBV7-6 with TRBJ2-7, with TRBD1 as a possible D gene (6 bases). V was cut by 8 bases and J by 0 bases, with 14 bases left in between. This CDR3 contains 14 residues. The V gene's germline CDR1 is SGHVS and CDR2 FNYEAQ. Here the CDR3 reads CASAPRDISYEQYF. The DNA for the CDR3 is TGTGCCAGCGCCCCCCGGGACATCTCCTACGAGCAGTACTTC.

Many counts were recorded for this clonotype. The rearrangement uses TRBV30 and TRBJ2-2, with a weak D call TRBD2 (6 bases). V lost 2 bases and J lost 5, with 12 bases in between. Per the germline V gene, CDR1 is GTSNPN and CDR2 is SVGIG (reference sequence). This CDR3 has 14 amino acids. In DNA form, the CDR3 reads TGTGCCTGGAGTCGAGGAGGGTCTACCGGGGAGCTGTTTTTT. Amino acids: CAWSRGGSTGELFF.

This clonotype was counted ten times or more. CDR3 DNA sequence: TGTGCCAGCAGTGTACTAGCGGGAGGGCCAGGGATCAATGAGCAGTTCTTC. It specifies CASSVLAGGPGINEQFF. The chain employs TRBV2 and TRBJ2-1; 13 bases agree with TRBD2. CDR3 size: 17 residues. The germline gives CDR1 SNHLY, CDR2 FYNNEI. The V segment lost 4 bases and the J segment 6 bases; nucleotides outside the gene matches: 9.

This chain links TRBV10-3 with TRBJ1-1; possible D gene TRBD1, 5 bases. The CDR3 covers 13 residues. Trimming pared 7 bases from V and 0 bases from J, leaving 9 bases between. Germline CDR1 reads ENHRY; CDR2 reads SYGVKD. The CDR3 bases are TGTGCCATCACGCGACAGTTGAACACTGAAGCTTTCTTT. This codes for CAITRQLNTEAFF.

This clonotype was seen at least ten times. The V gene is TRBV16, the J gene TRBJ2-2; D is uncertain. V was clipped by 4 bases and J by 6 bases, with 9 bases between them. CDR1 is KGHSY and CDR2 is FQNENV in the germline V gene. The CDR3 runs to 13 residues. CDR3 sequence: CASSRVYAGELFF. In DNA, the CDR3 is TGTGCCAGCAGCCGGGTCTACGCCGGGGAGCTGTTTTTT.

In nucleotides, the CDR3 is TGCGCCAGCAGTCCACCCAGGGGGGCTAACTATGGCTACACCTTC. As protein: CASSPPRGANYGYTF. The chain has TRBV10-2 and TRBJ1-2; 7 bases line up with TRBD1. Unmatched junction bases numbered 6, after V lost 5 bases and J lost 0 bases. Germline V gene sequence: CDR1 WSHSY, CDR2 SAAADI. This CDR3 contains 15 residues.

This clonotype was detected many times. In DNA, the CDR3 is TGTGCCAGCAGCCCGGGACTAGCGGGACCAGATACGCAGTATTTT. It specifies CASSPGLAGPDTQYF. V gene TRBV7-3 combines with J gene TRBJ2-3; TRBD2 matches 13 bases. V was pared by 5 bases and J by 4 bases, with 3 bases of the junction left unmatched. The CDR3 is made up of 15 amino acids. Germline loops: CDR1 SGHTA, CDR2 FQGTGA.

This clonotype was recorded many times. This chain uses TRBV6-2 or TRBV6-3 with TRBJ2-7, with 11 bases matching TRBD2. This CDR3 region has 15 residues. The junction had 13 bases not matched to a gene; V was cut back by 8 bases and J by 7 bases. The germline V gene encodes CDR1 MNHEY and CDR2 SVGEGT. This chain's CDR3 is CASANALAGVQEQYF. As DNA, the CDR3 is TGTGCCAGCGCCAATGCACTAGCGGGAGTGCAGGAGCAGTACTTC.

This clonotype was picked up a small number of times. This chain uses TRBV5-8 with TRBJ2-2; a weak D match, TRBD2 (7 bases). CDR1 and CDR2 from the germline V gene are SGHTS and YDEGEE. The CDR3 covers 16 residues. Trimming shortened V by 0 bases and J by 4 bases, and 13 bases separated the two germline ends. CDR3 DNA sequence: TGTGCCAGCAGCTTGGTTGGTAGGGGGGGCACCGGGGAGCTGTTTTTT. Residues: CASSLVGRGGTGELFF.

This sequence joins TRBV10-3 and TRBJ2-7; the D call may be TRBD1 or TRBD2 (7 bases each). Germline V gives CDR1 ENHRY, CDR2 SYGVKD. Trimming took off 0 bases at V and 6 bases at J, with 21 bases between the two ends. The CDR3 length is 17 residues. The CDR3 sequence: CAISESTMTGRAREQYF. Here the CDR3 DNA reads TGTGCCATCAGTGAGTCGACTATGACAGGGAGGGCACGCGAGCAGTACTTC.

This clonotype was seen many times. The V and J genes are TRBV2 and TRBJ2-1; D perhaps matches TRBD2 (6 bases). CDR1 is SNHLY, CDR2 FYNNEI, per germline. Trimming stripped 7 bases from V and 0 bases from J, with 13 bases between. The CDR3 is made up of 15 amino acids. CDR3 in amino acids: CASIAVGSSYNEQFF. The CDR3 nucleotides are TGTGCCAGCATTGCCGTCGGGAGCTCCTACAATGAGCAGTTCTTC.

The sample holds many counts of this clonotype. V is TRBV6-1 and J is TRBJ1-5; 9 bases are a match to TRBD1. V shed 1 base and J 0 bases; nucleotides not matched to a gene: 7. CDR1 MNHNS and CDR2 SASEGT come from the germline V gene. The CDR3 sequence is 18 residues long. Written as DNA, the CDR3 is TGTGCCAGCAGTGAAGGTGTACAGGGGGCTCATAGCAATCAGCCCCAGCATTTT. Amino acids: CASSEGVQGAHSNQPQHF.